This TCR beta chain derives from a study of yellow fever vaccine responses in identical twins listed by TCRdb under 2018. For context, the study as a whole: Focusing on identical twins, the study followed the T cell clones that responded to the vaccine, and did so with precision. Study-level results and caveats: According to the authors, the vaccine-induced T cell response in identical twins seemed to be partly convergent and partly specific to each individual.

From a lookup of the germline V gene, CDR1 and CDR2 are SGHRS and YFSETQ. The trim is 3 bases for V and 1 base for J, with a gap of 15 bases between the germline ends. Taken from cysteine to phenylalanine, the CDR3 has 16 residues. Just CDR3 DNA is preserved here, 48 bases in frame from base 1. A word on this clonotype: Its antigen has not been determined. No much larger clonotype is one base removed from it; base qualities were not supplied.

Library prep was done by RT-PCR. The listed sequencing device is Illumina HiSeq 2500. TCRdb handled the public reads itself, with Q25 trimming in fastp and clone calling in MiXCR, and kept productive beta chains. Records with the same CDR3 protein are collapsed into one entry carrying the most frequent genes and DNA. This sample holds roughly 36,000 distinct CDR3 sequences; 45% to 65% were observed only once. The ten largest clonotypes hold roughly 5% of the sample. The sequencing here drew on T cells from blood (PBMCs), unsorted or a sorted subset (not recorded which), taken before or after yellow fever vaccination (not recorded which). Recombination connected TRBV5-1 to TRBJ2-3; 5 matching bases give a weak D call of TRBD2. The clonotype was recovered from a woman in her late teens or twenties who received the yellow fever vaccine. Donor details come from another sample of the same person, matched by shared clones. This receptor carries the CDR3 CASSCGQPLRTDTQYF. The sequenced DNA: TGCGCCAGCAGCTGCGGGCAGCCCCTCCGCACAGATACGCAGTATTTT.